Listed here is a single TCR beta chain. This sample is drawn from a study of blood T cell repertoires in COVID-19. About the research overall: T cells, B-cell-depleted T cells, or PBMCs supplied cDNA or gDNA.

Participants spanned ages about 18 to 100 years and resided in about 24 US areas. Clinical history as reported by participants underpinned cohort assignment. Before they entered the study, exposed participants had met a COVID-19 case within 2 weeks. The ends were cut back, 5 bases at V and 9 bases at J, with 17 bases in the middle. The CDR3 is made up of 14 amino acids. Germline assignment: CDR1 MNHEY and CDR2 SVGAGI. Libraries were prepared by immunoSEQ multiplex PCR; TCRdb keeps only in-frame clonotypes and omits some of them. Of around 200,000 clones listed, about 86% are singletons. What was sequenced was PBMCs or T cells enriched from blood (not recorded which). This chain connects TRBV6-5 to TRBJ1-5, with a tentative D call TRBD1 (5 bases). The source of this sequence is a woman under 40 who had been exposed to COVID-19. The DNA for the CDR3 is TGTGCCAGCAGTCCCGGGGGGACCGGGACGCCCCAGCATTTT. It is translated as CASSPGGTGTPQHF.